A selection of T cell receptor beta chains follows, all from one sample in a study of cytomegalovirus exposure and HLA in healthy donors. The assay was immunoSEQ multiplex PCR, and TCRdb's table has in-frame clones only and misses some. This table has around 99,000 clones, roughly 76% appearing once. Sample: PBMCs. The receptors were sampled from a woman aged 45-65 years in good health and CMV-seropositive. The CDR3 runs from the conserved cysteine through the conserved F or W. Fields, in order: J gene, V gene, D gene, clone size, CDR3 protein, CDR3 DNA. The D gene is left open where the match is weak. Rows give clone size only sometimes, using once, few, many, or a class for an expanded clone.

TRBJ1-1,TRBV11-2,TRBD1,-,CASSLVPGGVAEAFF,TGTGCCAGCAGCTTAGTACCAGGGGGCGTCGCTGAAGCTTTCTTT
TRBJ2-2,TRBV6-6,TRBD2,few,CASSYSPRGAGELFF,TGTGCCAGCAGTTACTCCCCTCGGGGGGCCGGGGAGCTGTTTTTT
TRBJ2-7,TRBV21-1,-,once,CASSIGGYHEQYF,TGTGCCAGCAGCATTGGGGGGTACCACGAGCAGTACTTC
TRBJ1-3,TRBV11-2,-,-,CASSTTVSGNTIYF,TGTGCCAGCAGCACGACAGTCTCTGGAAACACCATATATTTT
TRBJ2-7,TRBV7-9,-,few,CSSSPGGYEQYF,TGTTCCAGCAGCCCTGGGGGGTACGAGCAGTACTTC
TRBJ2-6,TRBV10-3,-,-,CAMQGGSGANVLTF,TGTGCCATGCAAGGGGGCTCTGGGGCCAACGTCCTGACTTTC
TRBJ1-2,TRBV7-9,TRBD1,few,CSSSRGQEGGYTF,TGTTCCAGCAGCCGAGGACAGGAGGGGGGCTACACCTTC
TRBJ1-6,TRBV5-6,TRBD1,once,CASSHRGWNSYNSPLHF,TGTGCCAGCAGCCACAGGGGATGGAACTCCTATAATTCACCCCTCCACTTT
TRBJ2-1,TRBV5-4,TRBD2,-,CASSSSGGADRYEQFF,TGTGCCAGCAGCTCTAGCGGGGGGGCCGATCGTTATGAGCAGTTCTTC
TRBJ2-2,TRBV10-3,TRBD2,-,CAISATAGGLNTGELFF,TGTGCCATCAGTGCGACCGCGGGGGGCTTGAACACCGGGGAGCTGTTTTTT
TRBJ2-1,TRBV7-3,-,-,CASSPRAGPLGEQFF,TGTGCCAGCAGCCCCCGAGCAGGGCCCTTGGGCGAGCAGTTCTTC
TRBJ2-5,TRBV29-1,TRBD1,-,CSVGPPTGETQYF,TGCAGCGTTGGACCCCCGACAGGGGAGACCCAGTACTTC
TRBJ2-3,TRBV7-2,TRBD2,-,CASSLLAGVETDTQYF,TGTGCCAGCAGCTTACTAGCGGGGGTGGAAACAGATACGCAGTATTTT
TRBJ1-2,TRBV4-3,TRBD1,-,CASSQDPGQGRGGYTF,TGCGCCAGCAGCCAAGATCCTGGACAGGGGCGGGGTGGCTACACCTTC
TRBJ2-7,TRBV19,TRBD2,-,CASRGRGGGEDEQYF,TGTGCCAGTAGGGGCCGGGGCGGGGGGGAGGACGAGCAGTACTTC
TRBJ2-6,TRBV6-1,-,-,CASSTGWSGANGLTF,TGTGCCAGCAGTACAGGGTGGAGTGGGGCCAACGGCCTGACTTTC